The rows below give T cell receptor beta chains drawn from one sample of a study of blood T cell repertoires in COVID-19. The assay was immunoSEQ multiplex PCR, and TCRdb's table has in-frame clones only and misses some. The table records roughly 310,000 clones, under 90% of them present only once. Source material: peripheral blood. These receptors all come from a woman aged 25 to 45 with COVID-19, enrolled during active disease. Both conserved end residues are trimmed from each CDR3. Not all rows give a size; the values are once, few, many and, for expanded clones, a class.

size,V,J,CDR3
.,TRBV20-1,TRBJ1-2,SASHGTEISARGYT
.,TRBV18,TRBJ2-3,ASSPTRTSGFTDTQY
.,TRBV19,TRBJ2-1,ASRRTSWDNEQF
.,TRBV3-1/TRBV3-2,TRBJ2-1,ASSQAPGQGVYEQF
.,TRBV29-1,TRBJ1-5,SVARTPDQPQH
.,TRBV30,TRBJ2-1,ACGGYNEQF
.,TRBV5-5,TRBJ1-1,ASSWGQGGTEAF
.,TRBV9,TRBJ1-2,ASSGGEGPGGYT
.,TRBV18,TRBJ2-7,ASSPPGSGSYEQY
.,TRBV19,TRBJ2-7,ASSVDRDYEQY
.,TRBV23-1,TRBJ1-1,ASSQSGQGRNTEAF
few,TRBV15,TRBJ1-6,ATSGRPDRGAVGSPLH
.,TRBV16,TRBJ1-5,ASSNRQGDQPQH
.,TRBV16,TRBJ1-3,ASSQGLPGSGNTIY
.,TRBV6-1,TRBJ1-4,ASSEYGAGEKLF
.,TRBV11-2,TRBJ2-3,ASSLPRTSGSSDTQY
once,TRBV30,TRBJ1-1,AWNGAGGSAEAF
.,TRBV2,TRBJ2-7,ASSHDRESSYEQY
.,TRBV5-1,TRBJ2-6,ASSGGQGVSGANVLT
.,TRBV28,TRBJ2-1,ASSTPGTSGNNEQF
.,TRBV7-9,TRBJ2-3,ASSGTGLRADTQY
.,TRBV25-1,TRBJ2-3,ASSGGRVNRDTQY
.,TRBV19,TRBJ1-5,ASSIGGGYQPQH
.,TRBV9,TRBJ1-1,ASSVDGSGGTEAF
.,TRBV28,TRBJ2-1,ASSFLTRSVVDEQF
few,TRBV7-9,TRBJ2-7,ASSLAHGEVVNEQY
once,TRBV5-1,TRBJ2-5,ASSPTGGLETQY
.,TRBV7-9,TRBJ1-1,ASSLATGGTEAF
.,TRBV5-6,TRBJ1-5,ASSFSPNLNQPQH
.,TRBV7-9,TRBJ1-1,ASSLAAGDTEAF
.,TRBV3-1/TRBV3-2,TRBJ1-6,ASSPTGENSPLH
.,TRBV5-1,TRBJ2-1,ASSLQRTVRGNEQF
once,TRBV28,TRBJ2-7,ASRHSRYEQY
.,TRBV7-6,TRBJ2-2,ASSAVRLAGANTGELF
.,TRBV28,TRBJ2-2,ASLRGVIAGELF
.,TRBV28,TRBJ1-1,ASSTYPPQTGDFGLMTEAF
.,TRBV3-1/TRBV3-2,TRBJ1-2,ASSQLSLQGGLSRGYT
.,TRBV5-4,TRBJ2-7,ASSAQEVPYEQY
.,TRBV30,TRBJ2-7,AWGTNSYEQY
.,TRBV2,TRBJ2-2,ASSLGDRGHTGELF
few,TRBV25-1,TRBJ1-2,ASRRTGPSWVYGYT
.,TRBV19,TRBJ1-5,ASSIWLLNSNQPQH
.,TRBV2,TRBJ2-1,ASSETASSGAYNEQF
.,TRBV5-1,TRBJ2-1,ASSSIWTGIAEQF